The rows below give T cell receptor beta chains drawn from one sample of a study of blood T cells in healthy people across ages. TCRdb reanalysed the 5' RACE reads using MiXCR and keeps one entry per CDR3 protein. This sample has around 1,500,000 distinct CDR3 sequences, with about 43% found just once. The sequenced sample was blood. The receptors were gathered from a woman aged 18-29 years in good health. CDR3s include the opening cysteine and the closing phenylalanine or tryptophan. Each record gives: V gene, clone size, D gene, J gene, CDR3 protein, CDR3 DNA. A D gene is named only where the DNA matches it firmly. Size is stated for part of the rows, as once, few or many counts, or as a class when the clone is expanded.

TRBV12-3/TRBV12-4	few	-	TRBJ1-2	CASSPGHQKYGYTF	TGTGCCAGCAGTCCGGGACACCAGAAGTATGGCTACACCTTC
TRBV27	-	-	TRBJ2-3	CASPPGRTDTRYF	TGTGCCAGCCCGCCAGGGCGCACAGATACGCGGTATTTT
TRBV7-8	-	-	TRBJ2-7	CASSLARALSYEQYF	TGTGCCAGCAGCTTAGCGCGGGCACTCTCCTACGAGCAGTACTTC
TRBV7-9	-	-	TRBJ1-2	CASSSLTDPYGYTF	TGTGCCAGCAGCTCGCTGACTGACCCCTATGGCTACACCTTC
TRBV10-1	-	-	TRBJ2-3	CASIIRSREIMDTQYF	TGCGCCAGCATAATTCGTTCCCGGGAGATCATGGATACGCAGTATTTT
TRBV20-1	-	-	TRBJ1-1	CSGSGAGGGWNTEAFF	TGCAGTGGCAGTGGGGCCGGCGGCGGGTGGAACACTGAAGCTTTCTTT
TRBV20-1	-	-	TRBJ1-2	CSARTGLSGYTF	TGCAGTGCCCGAACGGGGTTGAGCGGCTACACCTTC
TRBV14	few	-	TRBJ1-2	CASSQSGYYGYTF	TGTGCCAGCAGCCAATCCGGCTACTATGGCTACACCTTC
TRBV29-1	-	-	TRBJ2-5	CSVAQSTQETQYF	TGCAGCGTTGCGCAGTCGACCCAAGAGACCCAGTACTTC
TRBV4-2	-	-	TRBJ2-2	CASSQQGLVGELFF	TGTGCCAGCAGCCAACAGGGACTTGTCGGGGAGCTGTTTTTT
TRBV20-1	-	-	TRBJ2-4	CSAANPSVSPRAKNIQYF	TGCAGTGCCGCCAATCCCTCGGTTAGCCCCAGAGCCAAAAACATTCAGTACTTC
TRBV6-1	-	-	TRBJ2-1	CASSASTSSYNEQFF	TGTGCCAGCAGTGCCTCGACTAGCTCCTACAATGAGCAGTTCTTC
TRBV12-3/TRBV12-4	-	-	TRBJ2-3	CASSEAAAGADAQYF	TGTGCCAGCAGCGAGGCAGCAGCTGGCGCAGATGCGCAGTATTTT
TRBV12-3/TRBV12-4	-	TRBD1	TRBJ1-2	CASSLDRGVGYTF	TGTGCCAGCAGTTTGGACAGGGGCGTGGGCTACACCTTC
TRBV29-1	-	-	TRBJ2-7	CSVTGLGFYEQYF	TGCAGCGTCACCGGATTAGGGTTTTACGAGCAGTACTTC
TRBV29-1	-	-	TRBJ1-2	CSVEVTGLGYGYTF	TGCAGCGTTGAGGTTACCGGGCTGGGGTATGGCTACACCTTC
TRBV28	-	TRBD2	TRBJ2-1	CASREERGGRDEQFF	TGTGCCAGCAGGGAGGAGCGGGGGGGCCGCGATGAGCAGTTCTTC
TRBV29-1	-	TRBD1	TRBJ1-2	CSVEAGTGVSGYTF	TGCAGCGTTGAGGCCGGGACAGGGGTTTCTGGCTACACCTTC
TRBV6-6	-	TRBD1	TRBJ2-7	CASSYGQGQYEQYF	TGTGCCAGCAGTTACGGACAGGGCCAGTACGAGCAGTACTTC
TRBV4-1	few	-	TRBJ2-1	CASSQAVLAVYNEQFF	TGCGCCAGCAGCCAGGCCGTCTTAGCGGTTTACAATGAGCAGTTCTTC
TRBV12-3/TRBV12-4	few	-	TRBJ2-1	CASSLGPGQQFF	TGTGCCAGCAGTTTGGGACCGGGACAGCAGTTCTTC
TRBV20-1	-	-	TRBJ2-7	CSAPVVNNEQYF	TGCAGTGCTCCCGTGGTCAACAATGAGCAGTACTTC
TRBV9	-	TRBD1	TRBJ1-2	CASSVALTYGTGEDPGYTF	TGTGCCAGCAGCGTTGCCTTAACCTATGGGACAGGGGAGGACCCAGGCTACACCTTC
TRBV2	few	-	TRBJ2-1	CASWTGGYYNEQFF	TGTGCCAGCTGGACTGGGGGGTACTACAATGAGCAGTTCTTC
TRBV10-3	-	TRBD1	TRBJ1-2	CAIRRDRGSDGYTF	TGTGCCATCCGCCGGGACAGGGGATCGGATGGCTACACCTTC
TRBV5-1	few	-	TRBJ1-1	CASRTGSTNTEAFF	TGCGCCAGCAGAACGGGATCCACTAACACTGAAGCTTTCTTT
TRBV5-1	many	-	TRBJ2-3	CASSLDSSTDTQYF	TGTGCCAGCAGCTTGGACAGTAGCACAGATACGCAGTATTTT
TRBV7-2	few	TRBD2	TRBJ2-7	CASSLGSRGLAYEQYF	TGTGCCAGCAGCTTAGGGTCTAGGGGACTAGCCTACGAGCAGTACTTC